These T cell receptor beta chains were read from a single sample in a study of T cells expressing NK-cell markers. TCRdb re-analyzed the 5' RACE reads; it lists each CDR3 protein once, without DNA. The sample has some 340,000 distinct CDR3 sequences; the top ten hold 5.2%. Sequenced material: blood T cells: a sorted CD56 or NKG2C T cell subset, CD4+ or CD8+ T cells, or bulk PBMC T cells (not recorded which). The receptors originated from a man aged 18-75 years in good health. Both conserved end residues are part of each CDR3. Fields, in order: J gene, V gene, CDR3 protein.

TRBJ2-7,TRBV11-3,CASSLGRRGGGPYEQYF
TRBJ1-2,TRBV12-3/TRBV12-4,CASSLGQGRVGEYGYTF
TRBJ1-6,TRBV5-1,CASSHGDRGLYSPLHF
TRBJ2-3,TRBV14,CASSRLAGGPGDTQYF
TRBJ1-2,TRBV4-1,CASSQDPDPSGYGYTF
TRBJ1-5,TRBV11-2,CASSLSSYSNQPQHF
TRBJ2-5,TRBV7-2,CASSLEVRSLETQYF
TRBJ1-2,TRBV7-2,CASSHGSGAVDTF
TRBJ2-3,TRBV9,CASSPPRAPPDTQYF
TRBJ1-6,TRBV6-1,CASSAGFNSPLHF
TRBJ2-1,TRBV4-2,CASSPRYSEQFF
TRBJ2-5,TRBV18,CASSPRTSGGETQYF
TRBJ1-2,TRBV6-2/TRBV6-3,CASSPDINYTF
TRBJ1-1,TRBV11-1,CASSLSREAFF
TRBJ1-1,TRBV6-1,CATGRKMNTEAFF
TRBJ2-1,TRBV15,CATSRGTGRNEQFF
TRBJ1-2,TRBV10-3,CAISKGQGNYGYTF
TRBJ2-7,TRBV3-1,CASSPGPGQGSHRDEQYF
TRBJ2-2,TRBV20-1,CSATGRGNTGELFF
TRBJ2-1,TRBV11-2,CASSPRTGTGSYNEQFF
TRBJ1-1,TRBV30,CAWSVGTGNTEAFF
TRBJ1-6,TRBV12-3/TRBV12-4,CASTPDGGARSPLHF
TRBJ1-1,TRBV12-3/TRBV12-4,CASSDRRDSAEAFF
TRBJ1-2,TRBV5-5,CASGQGFGYTF